These T cell receptor beta chains were read from a single sample in a study of metastatic and nonmetastatic thyroid tumors. TCRdb reanalyzed the PCR reads via MiXCR. Of around 50,000 clones in the sample, under 30% were seen once. The sample taken for sequencing was blood. The source is a female donor with papillary thyroid cancer or a benign thyroid nodule (not recorded which). Some clones in this sample may be carry-over from other donors' samples. The CDR3 runs from the conserved cysteine through the conserved F or W. Fields, in order: J gene, D gene, V gene, clone size, CDR3 protein, CDR3 DNA. D genes are given only for firm matches. Size is omitted from some rows. Given values are once, few, many or a class for expanded clones.

J: TRBJ2-5
D: .
V: TRBV15
size: .
CDR3: CATSRDLGETQYF
DNA: TGTGCCACCAGCAGAGATTTAGGGGAGACCCAGTACTTC

J: TRBJ2-1
D: TRBD1
V: TRBV6-1
size: few
CDR3: CASSVTGTGGLNEQFF
DNA: TGTGCCAGCAGTGTAACCGGGACAGGGGGTTTGAATGAGCAGTTCTTC

J: TRBJ2-3
D: .
V: TRBV2
size: few
CDR3: CAGSANTDTQYF
DNA: TGTGCCGGCAGCGCAAACACAGATACGCAGTATTTT

J: TRBJ2-2
D: .
V: TRBV24-1
size: many
CDR3: CATSDLLTGELFF
DNA: TGTGCCACCAGTGATTTGCTAACCGGGGAGCTGTTTTTT

J: TRBJ2-7
D: TRBD1
V: TRBV7-3
size: .
CDR3: CASSLGGQGHEQYF
DNA: TGTGCCAGCAGCTTGGGGGGACAGGGCCATGAGCAGTACTTC

J: TRBJ2-2
D: TRBD2
V: TRBV6-5
size: .
CDR3: CASSFTGLAGKTGELFF
DNA: TGTGCCAGCAGTTTCACGGGACTAGCGGGAAAAACCGGGGAGCTGTTTTTT

J: TRBJ2-3
D: .
V: TRBV5-1
size: .
CDR3: CASSLFRGTDTQYF
DNA: TGCGCCAGCAGCTTGTTTCGGGGCACAGATACGCAGTATTTT

J: TRBJ1-5
D: .
V: TRBV24-1
size: many
CDR3: CATSDRQGRPQHF
DNA: TGTGCCACCAGTGATCGACAAGGGAGGCCCCAGCATTTT

J: TRBJ2-1
D: TRBD1
V: TRBV28
size: .
CDR3: CASSLTDRDDNEQFF
DNA: TGTGCCAGCAGTTTAACCGACAGGGACGACAATGAGCAGTTCTTC

J: TRBJ2-3
D: TRBD2
V: TRBV20-1
size: many
CDR3: CSSQGLAGPDTQYF
DNA: TGCAGTTCTCAGGGGCTAGCGGGCCCAGATACGCAGTATTTT

J: TRBJ2-5
D: .
V: TRBV5-1
size: few
CDR3: CASSPGVEAGLETQYF
DNA: TGCGCCAGCAGCCCGGGGGTAGAGGCCGGGTTAGAGACCCAGTACTTC

J: TRBJ2-3
D: .
V: TRBV15
size: .
CDR3: CATSSVVGWDTQYF
DNA: TGTGCCACCAGCAGTGTGGTAGGTTGGGATACGCAGTATTTT

J: TRBJ2-3
D: .
V: TRBV11-2
size: .
CDR3: CASSLGLGGPKVDTQYF
DNA: TGTGCCAGCAGCTTAGGACTAGGGGGACCGAAGGTAGATACGCAGTATTTT

J: TRBJ2-7
D: TRBD1
V: TRBV6-1
size: .
CDR3: CASSRGTGRYEQYF
DNA: TGTGCCAGCAGTAGGGGGACAGGGCGCTACGAGCAGTACTTC

J: TRBJ2-7
D: .
V: TRBV20-1
size: .
CDR3: CSAKGGTYEQYF
DNA: TGCAGTGCTAAAGGTGGAACCTACGAGCAGTACTTC

J: TRBJ2-3
D: .
V: TRBV3-1
size: many
CDR3: CASSQSIAEDTQYF
DNA: TGTGCCAGCAGCCAAAGCATAGCGGAAGATACGCAGTATTTT

J: TRBJ2-1
D: TRBD1
V: TRBV7-9
size: many
CDR3: CASATGGIGGEQFF
DNA: TGTGCCAGCGCCACAGGGGGCATTGGTGGTGAGCAGTTCTTC

J: TRBJ2-3
D: TRBD2
V: TRBV10-1
size: .
CDR3: CASSEGTSGPDTQYF
DNA: TGCGCCAGCAGTGAAGGGACTAGCGGCCCAGATACGCAGTATTTT

J: TRBJ2-2
D: .
V: TRBV2
size: .
CDR3: CASSENKATGELFF
DNA: TGTGCCAGCAGTGAGAATAAGGCGACCGGGGAGCTGTTTTTT

J: TRBJ1-5
D: TRBD1
V: TRBV27
size: few
CDR3: CASSPWTGGYQPQHF
DNA: TGTGCCAGCAGTCCCTGGACAGGGGGATATCAGCCCCAGCATTTT

J: TRBJ2-7
D: TRBD1
V: TRBV12-5
size: few
CDR3: CASGLAGQGCWEQYF
DNA: TGTGCTAGTGGTTTGGCCGGACAGGGCTGTTGGGAGCAGTACTTC

J: TRBJ2-7
D: .
V: TRBV12-3/TRBV12-4
size: .
CDR3: CASSFPNGEQYF
DNA: TGTGCCAGCAGTTTTCCCAACGGGGAGCAGTACTTC

J: TRBJ1-3
D: TRBD1
V: TRBV6-1
size: few
CDR3: CATVQGGSSGNTIYF
DNA: TGTGCCACCGTCCAGGGGGGGAGCTCTGGAAACACCATATATTTT

J: TRBJ2-7
D: TRBD2
V: TRBV7-8
size: .
CDR3: CASSPKREWEQYF
DNA: TGTGCCAGCAGTCCCAAGCGGGAATGGGAGCAGTACTTC

J: TRBJ2-6
D: .
V: TRBV5-1
size: .
CDR3: CASSSGGISGANVLTF
DNA: TGCGCCAGCAGCTCCGGCGGAATCTCTGGGGCCAACGTCCTGACTTTC